The clone carrying this T cell receptor (beta chain) appeared many times. No antigen is known for it. Around 500 ng RNA was reverse transcribed with alpha and beta constant-region primers. Alpha and beta chain libraries were made separately by chain-specific third strand synthesis with multiplexing indices. TCRdb reprocessed the 5' RACE reads with MiXCR, giving one entry per CDR3 protein. The profile shows about 10,000 distinct CDR3 sequences, under 8.5% of them singletons. No cell fractionation was done, so the repertoire covers all unsorted peripheral blood T cells. This entry comes from a study of HIV-infected patients and healthy controls. Study-wide results and limits: Healthy control repertoires had roughly threefold more distinct CDR3s than untreated HIV+ repertoires, and higher Shannon diversity.

Sequenced input: blood. This TCR was recovered from an adult in good health.

The CDR3 loop is CSVEDGGDDYGYTF. The CDR3 coding sequence is TGCAGCGTTGAAGATGGGGGGGATGACTATGGCTACACCTTC. The V and J genes are TRBV29-1 and TRBJ1-2; possibly TRBD1 for D (5 bases). V lost 0 bases, J lost 3 bases, and 11 bases lay in between. CDR3 length equals 14 residues. From germline, CDR1 is SQVTM and CDR2 ANQGSEA. The whole variable domain, remainder taken from reference TRBV29-1 and TRBJ1-2, is SAVISQKPSRDICQRGTSLTIQCQVDSQVTMMFWYRQQPGQSLTLIATANQGSEATYESGFVIDKFPISRPNLTFSTLTVSNMSPEDSSIYLCSVEDGGDDYGYTFGSGTRLTVV.